Presented here are 28 T cell receptor beta chains from one specimen sequenced in a study of blood T cell repertoires in COVID-19. Using immunoSEQ multiplex PCR, the repertoire was profiled, and TCRdb retains in-frame clones only, with some absent. The sample lists approximately 250,000 clones; roughly 84% were seen once. What was sequenced was peripheral blood. These receptor sequences come from a human donor in a cohort sampled during active COVID-19.

This clone was picked up a small number of times. The CDR3 DNA reads as TGCGCCAGCAGGCTACAGGGGTACTATGGCTACACCTTC. Amino acids: CASRLQGYYGYTF. V gene TRBV10-2 combines with J gene TRBJ1-2; TRBD1 agrees at 7 bases. This CDR3 is 13 amino acids long. V shed 6 bases, J shed 3 bases, and the junction held 4 bases outside the gene matches. Germline V gives CDR1 WSHSY, CDR2 SAAADI.

This clone was seen only a few times. The gene calls are TRBV7-9 and TRBJ2-1; D is ambiguous. This CDR3 spans 12 amino acids. Trimming cost V 6 bases and J 13 bases, with 16 bases left between them. Germline V lookup: CDR1 SEHNR, CDR2 FQNEAQ (reference sequence). The CDR3 is CASSQTVRGQFF. The CDR3 DNA follows: TGTGCCAGCAGTCAGACGGTCCGCGGTCAGTTCTTC.

V is TRBV7-2 and J is TRBJ2-5; D possibly corresponds to TRBD2 (6 bases). Germline values: CDR1 SGHTA, CDR2 FQGNSA. Trimming left V 5 bases short and J 5 bases short, with 9 bases between. CDR3 length: 12 residues. As DNA, the CDR3 is TGTGCCAGCAGCCCACGGGGGGAGACCCAGTACTTC. It specifies CASSPRGETQYF.

CDR3 sequence (DNA): TGCGCCACCGAGGAAAGCCCAGCGCCGGGACAGGGGCCAAAATATAGCAATCAGCCCCAGCATTTT. Translation gives CATEESPAPGQGPKYSNQPQHF. The chain combines TRBV23-1 with TRBJ1-5; 10 nucleotides agree with TRBD1. TRBV23-1 carries the ORF label, with uncertain function. The CDR3 runs to 22 residues. With 10 bases clipped from V and 0 bases from J, the junction kept 27 bases outside the gene matches.

In its sample, this clone was seen once. This rearrangement joins TRBV18 to TRBJ2-5; 7 bases map to TRBD1. Germline CDR1 is KGHSH and CDR2 is LQKENI. The CDR3 extends over 16 amino acids. Unmatched junction bases numbered 8, after V lost 3 bases and J lost 1 base. In DNA form, the CDR3 reads TGTGCCAGCTCACCCCTAGGCACAGGGGCCCAAGAGACCCAGTACTTC. This gives the protein CASSPLGTGAQETQYF. Filled out from reference TRBV18 and TRBJ2-5, the complete variable domain reads NAGVMQNPRHLVRRRGQEARLRCSPMKGHSHVYWYRQLPEEGLKFMVYLQKENIIDESGMPKERFSAEFPKEGPSILRIQQVVRGDSAAYFCASSPLGTGAQETQYFGPGTRLLVL.

The chain couples TRBV6-5 to TRBJ2-4; possibly TRBD1 for D (5 bases). Germline CDR1 and CDR2: MNHEY and SVGAGI. This CDR3 comprises 13 residues. The germline V and J ends were trimmed by 6 bases and 2 bases, with 8 bases remaining between them. The chain's CDR3 is CASRGVPKNIQYF. CDR3 in DNA: TGTGCCAGCAGAGGGGTCCCCAAAAACATTCAGTACTTC.

CDR3 protein: CASSDSKGGGSLSYNEQFF. For the CDR3, the DNA is TGTGCCAGCAGTGACTCGAAAGGCGGGGGGTCCCTCTCCTACAATGAGCAGTTCTTC. The genes are TRBV6-4 and TRBJ2-1, with 8 bases that match TRBD2. Germline assignment: CDR1 MRHNA and CDR2 SNTAGT. The CDR3 is made up of 19 amino acids. The ends lost 0 bases at V and 0 bases at J; junction bases unmatched: 10.

This clone occurred once. The chain recombines TRBV7-9 with TRBJ2-7; D unresolved. The CDR3 contains 13 residues. The germline V and J ends were trimmed by 4 bases and 3 bases, with 10 bases remaining between them. The germline gives CDR1 SEHNR, CDR2 FQNEAQ (reference sequence). CDR3 region: CASSSFIFYEQYF. Written as DNA, the CDR3 is TGTGCCAGCAGCTCCTTTATATTCTACGAGCAGTACTTC.

This clone has more than one count but fewer than ten. J is TRBJ2-1 and V is TRBV11-3, with D unclear. Germline assignment: CDR1 SGHNT and CDR2 YENEEA. The CDR3 has 14 amino acids. The V and J ends lost 1 base and 6 bases respectively, with 10 bases between them. This CDR3 reads CASSLGQSANEQFF. CDR3 DNA sequence: TGTGCCAGCAGCTTAGGCCAAAGCGCCAATGAGCAGTTCTTC. The whole variable domain, remainder taken from reference TRBV11-3 and TRBJ2-1, is EAGVVQSPRYKIIEKKQPVAFWCNPISGHNTLYWYLQNLGQGPELLIRYENEEAVDDSQLPKDRFSAERLKGVDSTLKIQPAELGDSAVYLCASSLGQSANEQFFGPGTRLTVL.

Remarks on this clone: This sample also contains other DNA sequences that code for the same CDR3. This chain connects TRBV6-5 to TRBJ2-7; 8 nucleotides agree with TRBD1. Trimming at V came to 6 bases and at J to 3 bases, leaving 4 bases not matched to a gene. Germline CDR1 and CDR2: MNHEY and SVGAGI. This CDR3 contains 13 residues. The CDR3 protein is CASRGQGVYEQYF. The CDR3 DNA is TGTGCCAGCAGAGGACAGGGTGTCTACGAGCAGTACTTC.

The gene calls are TRBV11-3 and TRBJ2-1; 13 bases align to TRBD2. CDR3 size: 20 residues. Germline V gene lookup returns CDR1 SGHNT and CDR2 YENEEA. V lost 6 bases and J lost 7; bases outside the gene matches: 21. The CDR3 coding sequence is TGTGCCAGCAGTTCAACAGGGTTTTTAGGACTAGCGGGAGTGGGGAATGAGCAGTTCTTC. This sequence encodes CASSSTGFLGLAGVGNEQFF.

The chain is built from TRBV7-3 and TRBJ1-1; the D is unclear. This CDR3 has 13 amino acids. V shed 2 bases and J shed 1 base, with 5 bases lying between them. Germline CDR1 SGHTA, CDR2 FQGTGA. The DNA of the CDR3 is TGTGCCAGCAGCTTACTGAGGAACACTGAAGCTTTCTTT. Protein product: CASSLLRNTEAFF.

V and J are TRBV6-5 and TRBJ2-1; 13 bases line up with TRBD2. There are 16 residues in the CDR3. J lost 7 bases, V lost 4 bases, and 7 bases had no gene match. Per germline, CDR1 MNHEY and CDR2 SVGAGI. This CDR3 is CASSSLTSGGTNEQFF. In DNA, the CDR3 is TGTGCCAGCAGTTCCCTGACTAGCGGGGGGACGAATGAGCAGTTCTTC.

The rearrangement links TRBV27 to TRBJ1-1; 10 bases align to TRBD1. Germline V CDR1 and CDR2: MNHEY, SMNVEV (reference sequence). Trimming cost V 7 bases and J 1 base; bases outside gene matches: 9. This CDR3 contains 16 residues. The CDR3 reads CASKRDRGVQNTEAFF. In DNA form, the CDR3 reads TGTGCCAGCAAACGGGACAGGGGCGTTCAGAACACTGAAGCTTTCTTT.

The V gene is TRBV19, the J gene TRBJ1-5; D perhaps matches TRBD1 (6 bases). Germline V lookup: CDR1 LNHDA, CDR2 SQIVND (reference sequence). This CDR3 spans 13 amino acids. Trimming took 6 bases from V and 6 from J, leaving 12 bases between them. CDR3 coding DNA: TGTGCCAGTAGAATCGGGGGGGCTCAGCCCCAGCATTTT. This encodes CASRIGGAQPQHF.

This chain uses TRBV5-1 with TRBJ1-2; weak D call: TRBD1 (6 bases). The germline CDR1 and CDR2 sequences are SGHRS and YFSETQ. Trimming stripped 2 bases from V and 1 base from J, with 15 bases between. The CDR3 is made up of 16 amino acids. The CDR3, as DNA: TGCGCCAGCAGCTTAGGGCAGGGGCAAAATAACTATGGCTACACCTTC. Translated, it gives CASSLGQGQNNYGYTF.

The gene calls are TRBV25-1 and TRBJ2-5; D is possibly TRBD1 (6 bases). The CDR3 totals 16 residues. Trimming left V 3 bases short and J 3 bases short, with 17 bases between. Germline CDR1 is MGHDK and CDR2 is SYGVNS. The CDR3 DNA reads as TGTGCCAGCAGTGAGAGAGGGGGTACGGGAAAAGAGACCCAGTACTTC. It yields the protein CASSERGGTGKETQYF.

V and J are TRBV6-5 and TRBJ2-1; D might be TRBD1 (6 bases). V was shortened by 7 bases and J by 3 bases, with 13 bases between the two germline ends. Germline V CDR1 and CDR2: MNHEY, SVGAGI. The CDR3 is 14 amino acids. In nucleotides, the CDR3 is TGTGCCAGCAATCGGGACACTTTCTACAATGAGCAGTTCTTC. Its translation: CASNRDTFYNEQFF.

The chain joins TRBV11-3 to TRBJ1-1, with 10 bases that match TRBD1. In germline, CDR1 is SGHNT, CDR2 YENEEA. With V trimmed by 2 bases and J by 3 bases, 12 bases remained unmatched. There are 18 residues in the CDR3. The CDR3 region has the DNA TGTGCCAGCAGCTTATGCCAGGGACAGGGGAATTGGCACACTGAAGCTTTCTTT. It encodes CASSLCQGQGNWHTEAFF.

The CDR3 here is CASSQVRGALVGYTF. For the CDR3, the DNA is TGCGCCAGCAGCCAAGTTCGAGGCGCCTTGGTTGGCTACACCTTC. V gene TRBV4-3 combines with J gene TRBJ1-2; D gene ambiguous. The germline gives CDR1 LGHNA, CDR2 YSLEER. Deletions cut 1 base from V and 7 bases from J, with 16 bases between. The CDR3 covers 15 residues.

The rearrangement joins TRBV2 to TRBJ1-1, with a tentative D call TRBD1 (6 bases). Germline values: CDR1 SNHLY, CDR2 FYNNEI. The V and J ends lost 4 bases and 10 bases respectively, with 31 bases between them. The CDR3 spans 18 residues. CDR3 region: CASSGRMTGTSPIWGAFF. The CDR3 coding sequence is TGTGCCAGCAGTGGGCGCATGACAGGAACCTCGCCCATCTGGGGAGCTTTCTTT.

The J gene is TRBJ2-7, the V gene TRBV10-3; TRBD2 is a possible D gene (6 bases). Trimming left V 4 bases short and J 7 bases short, with 17 bases between. Germline CDR1 ENHRY, CDR2 SYGVKD. CDR3 length: 14 residues. DNA for the CDR3: TGTGCCATCAGTGCTGGGCAGGGAGGTTTAGAGCAGTACTTC. Its translation: CAISAGQGGLEQYF.

The V and J genes are TRBV9 and TRBJ2-1; D perhaps matches TRBD2 (6 bases). The CDR3 contains 14 residues. Per the germline V gene, CDR1 is SGDLS and CDR2 is YYNGEE. Trimming removed 1 base at V and 9 bases at J, with 14 bases between. CDR3 DNA sequence: TGTGCCAGCAGCGTAAGTTCGGGGGATTTTGAGCAGTTCTTC. This gives the protein CASSVSSGDFEQFF.

The chain links TRBV6-5 to TRBJ2-7, with 10 bases matching TRBD1. V was clipped by 1 base and J by 6 bases; unmatched bases: 6. This CDR3 contains 15 residues. The germline V gene has CDR1 MNHEY and CDR2 SVGAGI. The CDR3 spells CASSYWATGGSEQYF. CDR3 bases: TGTGCCAGCAGTTACTGGGCGACAGGGGGCAGCGAGCAGTACTTC.

This chain uses TRBV5-4 with TRBJ2-7; TRBD1 matches at 11 bases. The CDR3 is 16 amino acids. The trim removed 4 bases at V and 3 bases at J, leaving 9 bases unmatched. In germline, CDR1 is SGHNT, CDR2 YYREEE (reference sequence). CDR3 DNA: TGTGCCAGCAGCCACCAAGGACAGGGGGCGTTCTACGAGCAGTACTTC. Its translation is CASSHQGQGAFYEQYF.

The chain has TRBV29-1 and TRBJ2-3, with 9 bases lining up with TRBD2. The CDR3 is made up of 14 amino acids. With 3 bases clipped from V and 5 bases from J, the junction kept 6 bases outside the gene matches. Per germline, CDR1 SQVTM and CDR2 ANQGSEA. The CDR3 loop reads CSVEKREDGDTQYF. The CDR3, as DNA: TGCAGCGTTGAGAAGCGGGAGGACGGAGATACGCAGTATTTT.

The gene calls are TRBV6-5 and TRBJ2-7; 8 nucleotides line up with TRBD1. The CDR3 runs to 16 residues. The trim removed 0 bases at V and 5 bases at J, leaving 9 bases unmatched. In germline, CDR1 is MNHEY, CDR2 SVGAGI. CDR3 sequence reads: CASSYSNQGARNEQYF. CDR3 in DNA: TGTGCCAGCAGTTACTCGAATCAGGGGGCGCGCAACGAGCAGTACTTC.

This chain uses TRBV12-3 or TRBV12-4 with TRBJ1-2; 8 bases align to TRBD1. This CDR3 comprises 12 residues. V was pared by 6 bases and J by 7 bases, with 4 bases of the junction left unmatched. The CDR3 here is CASSLDRVGYTF. The CDR3 bases are TGTGCCAGCAGCCTGGACAGGGTTGGCTACACCTTC.